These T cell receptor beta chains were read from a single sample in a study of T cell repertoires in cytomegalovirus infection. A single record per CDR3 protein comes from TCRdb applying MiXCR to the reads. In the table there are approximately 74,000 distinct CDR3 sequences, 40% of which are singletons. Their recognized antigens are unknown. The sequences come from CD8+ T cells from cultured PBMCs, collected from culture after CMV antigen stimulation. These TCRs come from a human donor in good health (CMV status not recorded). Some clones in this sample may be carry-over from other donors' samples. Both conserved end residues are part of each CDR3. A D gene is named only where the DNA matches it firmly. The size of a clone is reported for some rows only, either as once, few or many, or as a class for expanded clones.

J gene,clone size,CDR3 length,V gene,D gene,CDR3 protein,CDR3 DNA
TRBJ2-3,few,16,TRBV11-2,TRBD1,CASSPSDTGGTDTQYF,TGTGCCAGCAGCCCTTCGGATACAGGGGGCACAGATACGCAGTATTTT
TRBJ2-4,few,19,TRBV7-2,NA,CASSLLPRGGDLAKNIQYF,TGTGCCAGCAGCTTACTTCCCAGGGGAGGGGATCTAGCCAAAAACATTCAGTACTTC
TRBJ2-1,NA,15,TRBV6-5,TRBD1,CASSPARTGGNEQFF,TGTGCCAGCAGCCCCGCCAGGACAGGGGGCAATGAGCAGTTCTTC
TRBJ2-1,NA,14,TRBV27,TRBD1,CASNPRTGGNEQFF,TGTGCCAGCAACCCCCGGACAGGGGGAAATGAGCAGTTCTTC
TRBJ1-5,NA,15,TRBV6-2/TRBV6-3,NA,CASRRDIRGNQPQHF,TGTGCCAGCAGGCGGGACATAAGAGGCAATCAGCCCCAGCATTTT
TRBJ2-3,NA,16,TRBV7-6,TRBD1,CASSLRTGAPSDTQYF,TGTGCCAGCAGTCTACGGACAGGGGCTCCTTCGGATACGCAGTATTTT
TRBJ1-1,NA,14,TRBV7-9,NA,CASSLGGDLTGAFF,TGTGCCAGCAGCTTAGGCGGGGATCTCACTGGAGCTTTCTTT
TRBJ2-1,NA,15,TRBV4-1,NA,CASSPGPRVRDEQFF,TGCGCCAGCAGCCCGGGACCTAGGGTCCGGGATGAGCAGTTCTTC
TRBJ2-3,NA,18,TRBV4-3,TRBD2,CASSQDPIAGHITDTQYF,TGCGCCAGCAGCCAAGACCCAATAGCGGGGCACATCACAGATACGCAGTATTTT
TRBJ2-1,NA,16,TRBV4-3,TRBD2,CASSQDGLAGVDEQFF,TGCGCCAGCAGCCAAGATGGGCTAGCGGGGGTGGATGAGCAGTTCTTC
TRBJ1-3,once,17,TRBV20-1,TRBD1,CSARDQKGALAGNTIYF,TGCAGTGCTAGAGATCAGAAGGGGGCATTAGCCGGAAACACCATATATTTT
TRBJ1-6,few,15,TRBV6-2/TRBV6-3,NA,CASTLQSAYNSPLHF,TGTGCCAGCACCCTACAGAGCGCCTATAATTCACCCCTCCACTTT
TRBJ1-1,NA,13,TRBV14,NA,CASSQDWRDGAFF,TGTGCCAGCAGCCAAGACTGGAGGGATGGAGCTTTCTTT
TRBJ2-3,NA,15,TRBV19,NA,CASSIRHLSTDTQYF,TGTGCCAGTAGTATCCGACATCTTAGCACAGATACGCAGTATTTT
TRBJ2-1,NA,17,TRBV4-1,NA,CASSQDGPGALLNEQFF,TGCGCCAGCAGCCAAGATGGTCCGGGGGCGCTTCTCAATGAGCAGTTCTTC
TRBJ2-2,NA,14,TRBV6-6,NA,CASSYFEDTGELFF,TGTGCCAGCAGTTATTTCGAGGACACCGGGGAGCTGTTTTTT
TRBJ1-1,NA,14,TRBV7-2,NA,CASSLDPGDTEAFF,TGTGCCAGCAGCTTAGATCCAGGGGACACTGAAGCTTTCTTT
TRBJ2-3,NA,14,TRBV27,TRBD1,CASSVGTGQYTQYF,TGTGCCAGCAGTGTCGGGACAGGGCAATATACGCAGTATTTT